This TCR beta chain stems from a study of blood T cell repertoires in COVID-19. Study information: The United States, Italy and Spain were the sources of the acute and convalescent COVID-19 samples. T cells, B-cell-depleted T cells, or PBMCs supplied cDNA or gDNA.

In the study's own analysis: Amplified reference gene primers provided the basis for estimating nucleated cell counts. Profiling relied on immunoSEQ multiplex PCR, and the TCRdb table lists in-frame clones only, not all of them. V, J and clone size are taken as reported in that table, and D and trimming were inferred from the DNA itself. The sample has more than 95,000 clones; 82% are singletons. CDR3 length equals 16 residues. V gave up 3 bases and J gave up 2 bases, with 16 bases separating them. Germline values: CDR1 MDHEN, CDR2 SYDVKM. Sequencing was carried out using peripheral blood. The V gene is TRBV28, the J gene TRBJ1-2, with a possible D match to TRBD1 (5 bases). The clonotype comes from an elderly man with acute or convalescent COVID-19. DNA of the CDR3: TGTGCCAGCAGTTTTGGGGCGGGACGGCCCAACTATGGCTACACCTTC. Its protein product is CASSFGAGRPNYGYTF.